What follows describes a single TCR beta chain. Looked up from germline, CDR1 is LGHNA and CDR2 is YNFKEQ. Trimming pared 0 bases from V and 0 bases from J, leaving 6 bases between. This CDR3 region has 14 residues. These data are taken from a study of blood T cell repertoires in COVID-19. Study information: Specimens from acute and convalescent COVID-19 originated in the United States, Italy and Spain.

Some clones are missing from TCRdb's copy, which holds only in-frame ones; the method was immunoSEQ multiplex PCR. The sample holds 200,000 to 300,000 clones, 70% to 90% seen once. Enrollment of patients from Seattle took place during active infection, with longitudinal follow-up. The sequencing input was peripheral blood. The chain employs TRBV4-2 and TRBJ2-7; the D gene is possibly TRBD2 (5 bases). This receptor was identified in a woman aged 25 to 39 with COVID-19, enrolled during active disease. DNA of the CDR3: TGTGCCAGCAGCCAAGATCGGGGCTCCTACGAGCAGTACTTC. Translated, it gives CASSQDRGSYEQYF.